This T cell receptor (beta chain) was observed in a study of T cell changes during pregnancy in multiple sclerosis. This clone has a single count. Assay used: immunoSEQ multiplex PCR; TCRdb lists only in-frame clones, some missing. The sample yields some 97,000 clones, approximately 94% seen once. CDR1 is SGHDT, CDR2 YYEEEE, per germline. V lost 4 bases to trimming and J lost 5 bases; unmatched junction nucleotides: 8. This CDR3 has 15 residues. The rearrangement links TRBV5-6 to TRBJ1-1; 10 bases align to TRBD1. The source was peripheral blood, collected in the second trimester of pregnancy. The TCR was taken from a female donor with multiple sclerosis, enrolled in a pregnancy study. The CDR3 DNA is TGTGCCAGCAGCCTCCGACAGGGGGCAGGGACTGAAGCTTTCTTT. It yields the protein CASSLRQGAGTEAFF. Combining the CDR3 with reference TRBV5-6 and TRBJ1-1 gives the whole variable domain DAGVTQSPTHLIKTRGQQVTLRCSPKSGHDTVSWYQQALGQGPQFIFQYYEEEERQRGNFPDRFSGHQFPNYSSELNVNALLLGDSALYLCASSLRQGAGTEAFFGQGTRLTVV.